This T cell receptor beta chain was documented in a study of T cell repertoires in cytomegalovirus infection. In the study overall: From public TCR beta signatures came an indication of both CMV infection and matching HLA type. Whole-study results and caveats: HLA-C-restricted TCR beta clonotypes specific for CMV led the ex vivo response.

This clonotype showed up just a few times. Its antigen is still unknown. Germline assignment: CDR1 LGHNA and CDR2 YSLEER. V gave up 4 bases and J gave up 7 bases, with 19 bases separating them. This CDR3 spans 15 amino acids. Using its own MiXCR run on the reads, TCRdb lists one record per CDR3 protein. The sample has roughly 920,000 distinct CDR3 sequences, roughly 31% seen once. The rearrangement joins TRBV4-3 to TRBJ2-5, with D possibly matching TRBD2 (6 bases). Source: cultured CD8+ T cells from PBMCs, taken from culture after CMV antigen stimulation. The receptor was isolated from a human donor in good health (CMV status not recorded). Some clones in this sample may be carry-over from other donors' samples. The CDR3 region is CASSPAWEAGGTQYF. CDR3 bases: TGCGCCAGCAGCCCCGCGTGGGAGGCCGGAGGGACCCAGTACTTC.